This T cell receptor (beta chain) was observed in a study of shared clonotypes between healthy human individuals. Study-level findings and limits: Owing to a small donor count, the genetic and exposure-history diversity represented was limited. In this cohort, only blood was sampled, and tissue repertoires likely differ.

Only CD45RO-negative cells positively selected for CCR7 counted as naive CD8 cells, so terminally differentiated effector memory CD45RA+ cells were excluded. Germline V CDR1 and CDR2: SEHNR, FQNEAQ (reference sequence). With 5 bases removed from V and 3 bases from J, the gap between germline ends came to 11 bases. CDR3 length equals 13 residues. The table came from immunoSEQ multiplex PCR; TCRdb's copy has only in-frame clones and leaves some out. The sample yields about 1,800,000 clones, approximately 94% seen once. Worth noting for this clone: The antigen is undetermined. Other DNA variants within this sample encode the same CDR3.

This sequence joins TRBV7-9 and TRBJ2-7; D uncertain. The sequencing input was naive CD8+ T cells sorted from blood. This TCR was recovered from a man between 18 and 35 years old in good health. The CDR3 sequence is CASSPTGVYEQYF. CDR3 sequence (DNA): TGTGCCAGCAGCCCAACGGGCGTCTACGAGCAGTACTTC.